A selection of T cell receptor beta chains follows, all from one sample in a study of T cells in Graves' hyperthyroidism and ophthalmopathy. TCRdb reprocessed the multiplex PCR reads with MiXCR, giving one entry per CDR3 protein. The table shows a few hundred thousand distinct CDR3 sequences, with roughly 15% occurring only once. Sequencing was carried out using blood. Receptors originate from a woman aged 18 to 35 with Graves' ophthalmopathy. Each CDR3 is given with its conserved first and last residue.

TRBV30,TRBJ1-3,CAWSVRAPSGNTIYF
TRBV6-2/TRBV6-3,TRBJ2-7,CASRQGLAEPYEQYF
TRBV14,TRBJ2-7,CASSQYKGPYEQYF
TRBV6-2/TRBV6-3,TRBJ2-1,CASSYEGPYNEQFF
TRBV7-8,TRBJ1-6,CASSLERGLNSPLHF
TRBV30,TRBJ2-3,CAWTPGHSTDTQYF
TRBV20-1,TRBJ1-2,CSARDYRDFGYTF
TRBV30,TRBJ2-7,CAWSEWGGRIPSFPYGQYF
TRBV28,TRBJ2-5,CASSSHGLAEETQYF
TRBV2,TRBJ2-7,CASSGASGNYEQYF
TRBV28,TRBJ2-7,CASSPHASGNLNEQYF
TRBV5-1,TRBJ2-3,CASIGTGLAGGTTDTQYF
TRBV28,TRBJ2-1,CASSSPSDRQQFF
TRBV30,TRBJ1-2,CAWMGRVWGYTF
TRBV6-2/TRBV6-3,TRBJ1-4,CASSRGPNEKLFF
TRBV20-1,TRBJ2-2,CSARGPNTGELFF
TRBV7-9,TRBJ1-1,CASSGAERMNTEAFF
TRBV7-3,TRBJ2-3,CASSLNSAGADTQYF
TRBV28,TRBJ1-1,CASSLQMNTEAFF
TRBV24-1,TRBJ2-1,CATSRDRNEQFF
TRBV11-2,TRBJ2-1,CASSRRDPHEQFF
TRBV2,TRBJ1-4,CASSEQDRDGEKLFF
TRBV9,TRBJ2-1,CASSVGGLREQFF
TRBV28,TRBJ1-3,CASKRNRAHSGNTIYF
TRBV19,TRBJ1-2,CASNYDRGHGYTF
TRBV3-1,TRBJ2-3,CASSQDPRTDTQYF
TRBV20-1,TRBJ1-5,CSATRTGGPLGNQPQHF
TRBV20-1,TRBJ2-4,CSARALTGTVLKNIQYF
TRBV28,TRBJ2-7,CASSSPGTGPYEQYF
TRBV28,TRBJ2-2,CASSPTGYTGELFF
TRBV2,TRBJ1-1,CASSYQGLSEAFF
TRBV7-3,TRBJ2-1,CASSLGTSPRYDEQFF
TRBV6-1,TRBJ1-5,CASSEMGQPQHF
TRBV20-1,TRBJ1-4,CSALRPGQGRTNEKLFF
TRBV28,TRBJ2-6,CASSLHSSGANVLTF
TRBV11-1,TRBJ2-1,CASSPGTLPNEQFF
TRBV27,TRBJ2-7,CASSPHARNEQYF
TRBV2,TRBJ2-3,CASSRGTSGTARGADTQYF
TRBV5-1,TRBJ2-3,CASSLWGRIQPDTQYF
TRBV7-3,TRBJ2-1,CASSRTGQGALNEQFF
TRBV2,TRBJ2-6,CASSDSPPRSGANVLTF
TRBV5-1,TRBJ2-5,CASSTGLALQETQYF
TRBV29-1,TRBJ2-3,CSVDQGAGTDTQYF
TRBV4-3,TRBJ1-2,CASSQDLVQGYGYTF
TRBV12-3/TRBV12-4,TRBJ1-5,CASSSQVRQGVRNQPQHF
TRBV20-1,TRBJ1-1,CSARAAGTGGLSTEAFF
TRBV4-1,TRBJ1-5,CASSQRARANQPQHF
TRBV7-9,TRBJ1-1,CASSLVGLRDTEAFF
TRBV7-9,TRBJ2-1,CASSLVEGLAGGRFF
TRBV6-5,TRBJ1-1,CASSYRYGNTEAFF
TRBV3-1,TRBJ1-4,CASSQGEKLFF
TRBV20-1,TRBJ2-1,CSALGLAGYNEQFF
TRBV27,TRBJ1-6,CASSLLSYNSPLHF
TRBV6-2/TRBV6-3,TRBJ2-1,CASSNLAVYEQFF
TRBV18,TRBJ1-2,CASSLDTYGYTF
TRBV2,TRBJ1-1,CASSDNSNTEAFF
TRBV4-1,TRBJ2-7,CASSQGSSLAEQYF
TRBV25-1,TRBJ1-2,CASSEWLDYGYTF
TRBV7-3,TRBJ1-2,CASSLDRGLSGYTF